This TCR beta chain was documented in a study of blood T cell repertoires in COVID-19. Study at large: COVID-19 samples from acute and convalescent phases originated in the United States, Italy and Spain.

This CDR3 has 13 residues. CDR1 SQVTM and CDR2 ANQGSEA come from the germline V gene. V gave up 6 bases and J gave up 0 bases, with 9 bases separating them. As originally analysed: It was from reference gene primer amplification that nucleated cell counts were estimated. The data were produced by immunoSEQ multiplex PCR, yet TCRdb's version contains in-frame clones alone and is incomplete. That table gives V, J and clone size, and the DNA gave D and trimming. The repertoire has some 300,000 clones, approximately 89% of them found once; the top ten carry roughly a tenth. All recovered Cohort 3 donors got two negative PCRs, got clearance, or saw symptom resolution.

Sequenced sample: PBMCs or T cells enriched from blood (not recorded which). V usage is TRBV29-1 and J usage is TRBJ1-5, with TRBD1 as a possible D gene (5 bases). This receptor was taken from a woman in her 30s who had recovered from COVID-19. The CDR3: CSVRGDSNQPQHF. CDR3 in DNA: TGCAGCGTCCGGGGGGATAGCAATCAGCCCCAGCATTTT.